This T cell receptor (beta chain) came from a study of cytomegalovirus exposure and HLA in healthy donors. Study results and limitations: Among TCR beta chains, those listed as cytomegalovirus-associated numbered about 160. Through in vitro validation, three CMV-associated chains were shown to be specific for CMV antigens. Subsequent analysis revealed that first-cohort TCR clusters tended to co-occur in the approximately 120 validation repertoires.

Remarks on this clone: Its antigen is undetermined.

The donors belonged to the roughly 110-subject validation cohort, separate from the roughly 700-subject first cohort. The CDR3 totals 16 residues. V gave up 0 bases and J gave up 3 bases; unmatched junction bases: 8. Germline lookup yields CDR1 SQVTM and CDR2 ANQGSEA. The table came from immunoSEQ multiplex PCR; TCRdb's copy has only in-frame clones and leaves some out. The sample holds under 200,000 clones, about 90% seen once. This TCR was recovered from a woman aged 18-30 years in good health and CMV-seropositive. The rearrangement links TRBV29-1 to TRBJ2-1; 7 bases match TRBD2. Input material: PBMCs. Written as DNA, the CDR3 is TGCAGCGTTGAAGATCCAGGCGGGAGCAGCTACAATGAGCAGTTCTTC. Translated, it gives CSVEDPGGSSYNEQFF.